These 22 T cell receptor beta chains came from one sample sequenced in a study of T cell repertoires in cytomegalovirus infection. Antigen specificity for these receptors is unknown. TCRdb analysed the reads with MiXCR anew, one entry per CDR3 protein. The sample contains some 130,000 distinct CDR3 sequences, around 30% of which appear only once. Sequences were derived from CD8+ T cells from cultured PBMCs, sampled from culture after CMV antigen stimulation. Receptor source: a human donor in good health (CMV status not recorded). Some clones in this sample may be carry-over from other donors' samples.

This clonotype has more than one count but fewer than ten. This rearrangement joins TRBV27 to TRBJ1-1; tentative D call: TRBD1 (5 bases). Between the trimmed V and J ends, which lost 1 base and 4 bases, there was a span of 10 bases. Germline CDR1 MNHEY, CDR2 SMNVEV (reference sequence). The CDR3 covers 14 residues. CDR3 amino acids: CASSLFGGSTEAFF. The CDR3 DNA is TGTGCCAGCAGTTTATTCGGGGGAAGCACTGAAGCTTTCTTT.

This clonotype was seen many times. The chain is built from TRBV4-2 and TRBJ1-1, with D possibly TRBD1 on 5 matching bases. This CDR3 comprises 14 residues. V lost 3 bases and J 2 bases, leaving 10 bases between the germline ends. From germline, CDR1 is LGHNA and CDR2 YNFKEQ. The CDR3 DNA sequence: TGTGCCAGCAGCCAGCCCGGGGGAAACACTGAAGCTTTCTTT. Translation gives CASSQPGGNTEAFF.

This clonotype occurred a few times. This rearrangement joins TRBV11-2 to TRBJ2-1, with 11 bases lining up with TRBD1. Germline trimming cut 1 base from V and 10 bases from J; bases unmatched to any gene: 3. The CDR3 has 14 amino acids. Germline CDR1 and CDR2: SGHAT and FQNNGV. CDR3 sequence (DNA): TGTGCCAGCAGCTTAGGGACAGGGGGCGTCGAGCAGTTCTTC. It specifies CASSLGTGGVEQFF.

The J gene is TRBJ1-5, the V gene TRBV7-6; D unclear. V was trimmed by 5 bases and J by 0 bases, leaving 11 bases between them. CDR3 length equals 15 residues. Germline values: CDR1 SGHVS, CDR2 FNYEAQ. This CDR3 is CASSHFAGSNQPQHF. The CDR3 DNA sequence: TGTGCCAGCAGCCATTTCGCCGGTAGCAATCAGCCCCAGCATTTT.

The rearrangement links TRBV6-5 to TRBJ2-3; the D gene is possibly TRBD2 (7 bases). The length of the CDR3 is 17 residues. The germline CDR1 and CDR2 sequences are MNHEY and SVGAGI. Deletions cut 0 bases from V and 2 bases from J, with 15 bases between. The CDR3 DNA reads TGTGCCAGCAGTTACTCTTACAGGGAGGGACCCACAGATACGCAGTATTTT. Translation gives CASSYSYREGPTDTQYF.

This chain links TRBV6-6 with TRBJ2-5; D remains unclear. Trimming pared 8 bases from V and 2 bases from J, leaving 9 bases between. Germline CDR1 is MNHNY and CDR2 is SVGAGI (reference sequence). This CDR3 is 12 amino acids long. Here the CDR3 DNA reads TGTGCCAGCGAGTCTGCACAAGAGACCCAGTACTTC. Translation: CASESAQETQYF.

This clonotype was recorded many times. This chain connects TRBV28 to TRBJ1-6; D call uncertain. This CDR3 is built from 17 residues. In germline, CDR1 is MDHEN, CDR2 SYDVKM. Trimming pared 3 bases from V and 2 bases from J, leaving 14 bases between. This CDR3 reads CASSLGSPHAYNSPLHF. CDR3 nucleotides: TGTGCCAGCAGTTTGGGATCCCCTCACGCCTATAATTCACCCCTCCACTTT.

The CDR3 loop is CASTWGDVAFF. The DNA for the CDR3 is TGTGCCAGCACATGGGGGGATGTAGCTTTCTTT. This chain uses TRBV27 with TRBJ1-1, with D tentatively TRBD1 (5 bases). This CDR3 spans 11 amino acids. Germline CDR1 MNHEY, CDR2 SMNVEV (reference sequence). V was clipped by 7 bases and J by 10 bases, with 13 bases between them.

This clonotype appeared a few times. The V and J genes are TRBV27 and TRBJ2-3, with D possibly being TRBD1 (6 bases). The V and J ends lost 2 bases and 2 bases respectively, with 8 bases between them. Germline V gene sequence: CDR1 MNHEY, CDR2 SMNVEV (reference sequence). The length of the CDR3 is 14 residues. In nucleotides, the CDR3 is TGTGCCAGCAGTTTAGGGGGCCTCACAGATACGCAGTATTTT. This translates into CASSLGGLTDTQYF.

This sequence joins TRBV7-9 and TRBJ2-2; D unresolved. Germline values: CDR1 SEHNR, CDR2 FQNEAQ (reference sequence). Trimming removed 4 bases from V and 5 bases from J, with 11 bases in between. This CDR3 spans 14 amino acids. CDR3 sequence: CASSSPVSTGELFF. The CDR3 nucleotides are TGTGCCAGCAGCTCGCCTGTCTCGACCGGGGAGCTGTTTTTT.

The chain combines TRBV9 with TRBJ2-6; D perhaps matches TRBD2 (5 bases). The CDR3 is made up of 18 amino acids. Germline CDR1 reads SGDLS; CDR2 reads YYNGEE. The V gene lost 0 bases and the J gene lost 0 bases, with 13 bases spanning the gap. CDR3: CASSVVGGSFSGANVLTF. The CDR3, as DNA: TGTGCCAGCAGCGTAGTTGGAGGTTCTTTCTCTGGGGCCAACGTCCTGACTTTC.

As to this clonotype: A single base separates this from a much larger clone, so it may be a read error. Without the conserved terminal phenylalanine or tryptophan, this CDR3 likely stems from a read error. The V gene is TRBV13, the J gene TRBJ2-3, with 8 nucleotides matching TRBD1. Looked up from germline, CDR1 is PRHDT and CDR2 is FYEKMQ (reference sequence). The ends lost 5 bases at V and 1 base at J; junction bases unmatched: 5. The CDR3 is made up of 15 amino acids. CDR3 loop: CASSHVQGGTDTQYS. For the CDR3, the DNA is TGTGCCAGCAGCCACGTACAGGGGGGCACAGATACGCAGTATTCT.

This clonotype was recorded many times. The chain couples TRBV7-2 to TRBJ1-1; D possibly corresponds to TRBD1 (5 bases). V was clipped by 5 bases and J by 4 bases, with 14 bases between them. The CDR3 is 14 residues long. Germline CDR1 SGHTA, CDR2 FQGNSA. The CDR3 DNA sequence: TGTGCCAGCAGCCGCCGACCGGGGGGCACTGAAGCTTTCTTT. Its protein is CASSRRPGGTEAFF.

The V and J genes are TRBV6-2 or TRBV6-3 and TRBJ2-1, with D perhaps matching TRBD2 (5 bases). The CDR3 contains 16 residues. V gave up 6 bases and J gave up 4 bases, with 19 bases separating them. CDR1 is MNHEY and CDR2 is SVGEGT in the germline V gene. The DNA for the CDR3 is TGTGCCAGCAGCGCCCTTACTAGTATCTTTTACAATGAGCAGTTCTTC. The encoded protein is CASSALTSIFYNEQFF.

Only a few counts were recorded for this clonotype. The J gene is TRBJ2-2, the V gene TRBV4-2, with 7 bases lining up with TRBD2. The V segment lost 1 base and the J segment 5 bases; nucleotides outside the gene matches: 13. CDR1 and CDR2 from the germline V gene are LGHNA and YNFKEQ. This CDR3 has 18 residues. The CDR3 here is CASSQAWAGDPRTGELFF. The CDR3 DNA sequence: TGTGCCAGCAGCCAAGCTTGGGCGGGGGACCCGCGGACCGGGGAGCTGTTTTTT.

Written as DNA, the CDR3 is TGCGCCAGCAGCGCCCCGGGACAGGGGGCGTCGGGCTACACCTTC. This encodes CASSAPGQGASGYTF. The rearrangement uses TRBV5-1 and TRBJ1-2; 12 bases line up with TRBD1. The CDR3 has 15 residues. With 4 bases clipped from V and 8 bases from J, the junction kept 9 bases outside the gene matches. Germline V CDR1 and CDR2: SGHRS, YFSETQ.

This clonotype was seen a few times. The chain couples TRBV27 to TRBJ2-1; tentatively, D is TRBD1 (6 bases). The CDR3 totals 14 residues. The V gene's germline CDR1 is MNHEY and CDR2 SMNVEV (reference sequence). The V and J ends lost 5 bases and 8 bases respectively, with 16 bases between them. In DNA form, the CDR3 reads TGTGCCAGCAGTGCTCGGACAGCGGTCGATGAGCAGTTCTTC. This translates into CASSARTAVDEQFF.

This clonotype was seen more than once but under ten times. The rearrangement links TRBV27 to TRBJ1-5; a weak D match, TRBD1 (6 bases). Germline V CDR1 and CDR2: MNHEY, SMNVEV (reference sequence). The CDR3 is made up of 16 amino acids. Trimming stripped 4 bases from V and 1 base from J, with 14 bases between. CDR3: CASSSVAGGSNQPQHF. The CDR3 DNA follows: TGTGCCAGCAGTTCGGTGGCGGGGGGCAGCAATCAGCCCCAGCATTTT.

This clonotype was seen ten or more times. The gene calls are TRBV28 and TRBJ2-7; 8 nucleotides align to TRBD1. The CDR3 is 17 residues long. Germline V CDR1 and CDR2: MDHEN, SYDVKM. The J segment lost 3 bases and the V segment lost 5 bases, leaving 15 bases of the junction unmatched. The CDR3 spells CASSQDLTGVDYYEQYF. CDR3 sequence (DNA): TGTGCCAGCAGTCAGGATCTGACAGGGGTCGATTACTACGAGCAGTACTTC.

This clonotype was found a few times. J is TRBJ1-1 and V is TRBV7-6; maybe TRBD1 (6 bases). Trimming removed 8 bases from V and 1 base from J, with 11 bases in between. The CDR3 runs to 13 residues. Germline CDR1 reads SGHVS; CDR2 reads FNYEAQ. The CDR3 region has the DNA TGTGCCAGCGGCTGGGGGCCGAACACTGAAGCTTTCTTT. It is translated as CASGWGPNTEAFF.

This clonotype was counted only a few times. J is TRBJ2-7 and V is TRBV7-2; D is unresolved. Deletions cut 7 bases from V and 2 bases from J, with 12 bases between. The CDR3 extends over 13 amino acids. In germline, CDR1 is SGHTA, CDR2 FQGNSA. The CDR3 is CASTQGGAYEQYF. The DNA of the CDR3 is TGTGCCAGCACCCAAGGTGGGGCCTACGAGCAGTACTTC. Looking up the rest from reference TRBV7-2 and TRBJ2-7 gives the full variable domain: GAGVSQSPSNKVTEKGKDVELRCDPISGHTALYWYRQSLGQGLEFLIYFQGNSAPDKSGLPSDRFSAERTGGSVSTLTIQRTQQEDSAVYLCASTQGGAYEQYFGPGTRLTVT.

The chain employs TRBV2 and TRBJ2-2, with 8 bases that match TRBD1. From germline, CDR1 is SNHLY and CDR2 FYNNEI. Losses at the gene ends were 4 bases for V and 4 bases for J; bases not matched to a gene: 14. This CDR3 has 18 residues. CDR3 sequence: CASSGAEDRDMGTGELFF. The DNA for the CDR3 is TGTGCCAGCAGTGGGGCGGAGGACAGGGATATGGGCACCGGGGAGCTGTTTTTT.